This TCR beta chain was identified in a study of T-cell memory formation after mild COVID-19. The V end was cut by 1 base, the J end by 7 bases, with 14 bases between. The CDR3 extends over 14 amino acids. In germline, CDR1 is SGHRS, CDR2 YFSETQ. Regarding the study as a whole: Memory from before infection featured some responding clones, which suggests cross-reactive memory joined.

Comments on this clonotype: The antigen is unknown.

Constant-segment primers served in 5'RACE that generated TCR alpha and TCR beta cDNA libraries bearing sample barcodes and UMIs. TCRdb processed the 5' RACE reads anew with MiXCR; each CDR3 protein has one entry. The table lists 300,000 to 400,000 distinct CDR3 sequences, around 27% of them singletons, with roughly 14% in the top ten. The V and J genes are TRBV5-1 and TRBJ1-2, with unresolved D. This receptor was taken from an adult woman who had mild COVID-19 (a few samples of this study predate the infection). Cell type and time point are not known. What was sequenced was PBMCs or a T cell subset sorted from them (not recorded which). The CDR3 is CASSLKASTLGYTF. CDR3 coding DNA: TGCGCCAGCAGCTTGAAGGCCTCTACTCTTGGCTACACCTTC.